Presented here are 10 T cell receptor beta chains from one specimen sequenced in a study of cytomegalovirus exposure and HLA in healthy donors. This PCR relied on a set of 60 Vbeta primers and 13 Jbeta primers. Using immunoSEQ multiplex PCR, the repertoire was profiled, and TCRdb retains in-frame clones only, with some absent. The top ten clones hold roughly 3.9% of a sample with more than 100,000 clones, roughly 80% of them seen once. Sequenced sample: PBMCs. The source is a man over 45 in good health and CMV-seropositive.

V is TRBV4-2 and J is TRBJ2-1; 9 nucleotides match TRBD2. After removal of 0 bases from V and 5 bases from J, the junction contained 11 bases not matched to a gene. Germline V gene data show CDR1 as LGHNA and CDR2 as YNFKEQ. The CDR3 sequence is 18 residues long. CDR3 DNA: TGTGCCAGCAGCCAAGATTCCCCCGGAGCGGGAGGTCACAATGAGCAGTTCTTC. Its protein product is CASSQDSPGAGGHNEQFF.

The rearrangement uses TRBV7-6 and TRBJ2-3; D gene unclear. Germline values: CDR1 SGHVS, CDR2 FNYEAQ. Between the trimmed V and J ends, which lost 0 bases and 4 bases, there was a span of 5 bases. The CDR3 spans 13 residues. The CDR3 loop is CASSLALADTQYF. For the CDR3, the DNA is TGTGCCAGCAGCTTAGCTCTAGCAGATACGCAGTATTTT.

The rearrangement uses TRBV7-9 and TRBJ1-3, with D possibly matching TRBD1 (5 bases). The CDR3 consists of 14 residues. CDR1 is SEHNR, CDR2 FQNEAQ, per germline (reference sequence). Trimming left V 8 bases short and J 4 bases short, with 15 bases between. CDR3 region: CASAIAGHGNTIYF. CDR3 coding DNA: TGTGCCAGCGCTATTGCAGGGCACGGAAACACCATATATTTT.

This sequence joins TRBV29-1 and TRBJ2-5; D is uncertain. The assigned J gene may be wrong: the sequence end matches TRBJ2-7 better. CDR3 length: 11 amino acids. Per the germline V gene, CDR1 is SQVTM and CDR2 is ANQGSEA. The CDR3, as DNA: TGCAGCGTTGAAAAGGACTACGAGCAGTACTTC. Translating gives CSVEKDYEQYF.

The chain recombines TRBV30 with TRBJ1-3; TRBD1 might be the D (5 bases). The germline V and J ends were trimmed by 5 bases and 0 bases, with 5 bases remaining between them. Per germline, CDR1 GTSNPN and CDR2 SVGIG (reference sequence). This CDR3 comprises 12 residues. CDR3 amino acids: CAWDSSGNTIYF. The CDR3 DNA is TGTGCCTGGGACAGCTCTGGAAACACCATATATTTT.

CDR3 DNA sequence: TGTGCCAGCAGAATACCCAGTGATACTAACTATGGCTACACCTTC. Translating it yields CASRIPSDTNYGYTF. This chain links TRBV6-6 with TRBJ1-2, with unresolved D. Trimming cost V 6 bases and J 0 bases, with 14 bases left between them. Germline V gene data show CDR1 as MNHNY and CDR2 as SVGAGI (reference sequence). This CDR3 contains 15 residues.

The CDR3, as DNA: TGCGCCAGCAGCCCGGGACTAGCGGGAGGGCCTCGGGGAGAGACCCAGTACTTC. Its protein product is CASSPGLAGGPRGETQYF. V usage is TRBV5-1 and J usage is TRBJ2-5; 16 bases match TRBD2. The germline V gene has CDR1 SGHRS and CDR2 YFSETQ. J was trimmed by 4 bases and V by 4 bases; bases with no gene match: 10. This CDR3 spans 18 amino acids.

This clone appeared once. One junction end disagrees with the germline gene, perhaps due to a read error. V gene TRBV7-9 combines with J gene TRBJ2-7; 9 nucleotides line up with TRBD2. This CDR3 contains 16 residues. The germline V gene encodes CDR1 SEHNR and CDR2 FQNEAQ (reference sequence). CDR3: CSSSYSPGLASYEQYF. Written as DNA, the CDR3 is TGTTCCAGCAGCTATTCTCCGGGACTAGCTTCCTACGAGCAGTACTTC.

Of note for this clone: A read error may account for a junction end that differs from germline. This chain joins TRBV19 and TRBJ1-3; D unresolved. In germline, CDR1 is LNHDA, CDR2 SQIVND (reference sequence). CDR3 length: 12 residues. The CDR3 here is CASSSLTGNKRF. CDR3 DNA: TGTGCCAGTAGTTCGCTGACCGGGAACAAAAGATTT. Using reference TRBV19 and TRBJ1-3 for the parts outside the CDR3, the full variable domain is DGGITQSPKYLFRKEGQNVTLSCEQNLNHDAMYWYRQDPGQGLRLIYYSQIVNDFQKGDIAEGYSVSREKKESFPLTVTSAQKNPTAFYLCASSSLTGNKRFGEGSWLTVV.

The J gene is TRBJ2-7, the V gene TRBV29-1; possible D gene TRBD1, 5 bases. Trimming stripped 2 bases from V and 2 bases from J, with 10 bases between. The V gene's germline CDR1 is SQVTM and CDR2 ANQGSEA. The CDR3 length is 13 residues. The CDR3 nucleotides are TGCAGCGTTGAATGGGGCGCCGCCTACGAGCAGTACTTC. Protein sequence: CSVEWGAAYEQYF.